A single sample is the source of the 26 T cell receptor beta chains below, sequenced in a study of T cells after posttransplantation cyclophosphamide. Cells defined as naive were viable CD3+CD4+ or CD3+CD8+ and CCR7+CD45RA+CD45RO-CD95-CD27+CD28+. Clones were sequenced by immunoSEQ multiplex PCR, and TCRdb holds only the in-frame ones, with some missing. The table shows more than 30,000 clones, with around 90% occurring only once. Input material: naive CD4+ T cells sorted from PBMCs. The receptor set was obtained from a woman aged 60-75 years in good health, CMV-negative, and a related stem cell transplant donor.

The chain is built from TRBV4-3 and TRBJ1-3, with D hard to call. Trimming took 1 base from V and 5 from J, leaving 15 bases between them. CDR3 length: 16 amino acids. Germline values: CDR1 LGHNA, CDR2 YSLEER. The CDR3 protein is CASSQGGVTSRNTIYF. The CDR3 DNA is TGCGCCAGCAGCCAAGGAGGCGTGACGTCCCGAAACACCATATATTTT.

The gene calls are TRBV9 and TRBJ2-7; 12 bases align to TRBD2. The CDR3 runs 15 residues. The germline V gene has CDR1 SGDLS and CDR2 YYNGEE. The V and J ends lost 3 bases and 1 base, in that order; junction bases with no gene match: 2. In DNA, the CDR3 is TGTGCCAGCAGCGAGGGACTAGCGGGTTCCTACGAGCAGTACTTC. It translates to CASSEGLAGSYEQYF.

V gene TRBV9 combines with J gene TRBJ2-2; D is uncertain. CDR1 and CDR2 from the germline V gene are SGDLS and YYNGEE. The CDR3 is 14 amino acids. V lost 0 bases and J lost 6, with 9 bases in between. The CDR3 is CASSVVPDSGELFF. CDR3 sequence (DNA): TGTGCCAGCAGCGTAGTACCCGACTCCGGGGAGCTGTTTTTT.

This clone was found once. This chain uses TRBV5-1 with TRBJ2-1; TRBD2 agrees at 13 bases. CDR1 SGHRS and CDR2 YFSETQ come from the germline V gene. The CDR3 is 16 amino acids. V was clipped by 6 bases and J by 9 bases; unmatched bases: 12. DNA for the CDR3: TGCGCCAGCACCACGAGACTAGCGGGAGGAACGAGTGAGCAGTTCTTC. Translated, it gives CASTTRLAGGTSEQFF.

The chain joins TRBV9 to TRBJ2-5; 9 bases line up with TRBD2. Losses at the gene ends were 5 bases for V and 2 bases for J; bases not matched to a gene: 13. CDR3 length: 17 amino acids. Germline V gene lookup returns CDR1 SGDLS and CDR2 YYNGEE. CDR3: CASSPLASGRFQETQYF. The CDR3 nucleotides read TGTGCCAGCAGTCCCCTCGCAAGCGGGAGGTTTCAAGAGACCCAGTACTTC.

This CDR3 reads CASSEIQASGNNEQFF. Here the CDR3 DNA reads TGTGCCAGCAGTGAAATTCAGGCTAGCGGGAACAATGAGCAGTTCTTC. V usage is TRBV2 and J usage is TRBJ2-1, with 9 bases aligning to TRBD2. Trimming cost V 2 bases and J 5 bases; bases outside gene matches: 7. The CDR3 loop spans 16 amino acids. CDR1 SNHLY and CDR2 FYNNEI come from the germline V gene. The full variable domain, in which reference TRBV2 and TRBJ2-1 provide the parts outside the CDR3, is EPEVTQTPSHQVTQMGQEVILRCVPISNHLYFYWYRQILGQKVEFLVSFYNNEISEKSEIFDDQFSVERPDGSNFTLKIRSTKLEDSAMYFCASSEIQASGNNEQFFGPGTRLTVL.

The chain recombines TRBV7-2 with TRBJ2-7, with 8 bases identical to TRBD1. CDR3 length: 12 residues. Germline-derived CDR1 and CDR2 are SGHTA and FQGNSA. Trimming took 7 bases from V and 3 from J; bases not matched to a gene: 2. The CDR3 region has the DNA TGTGCCAGCAACGACAGGGGCTACGAGCAGTACTTC. It yields the protein CASNDRGYEQYF.

The rearrangement links TRBV6-1 to TRBJ1-3; no clear D. Trimming left V 2 bases short and J 0 bases short, with 11 bases between. Germline V gene data show CDR1 as MNHNS and CDR2 as SASEGT. CDR3 size: 16 residues. CDR3 sequence (DNA): TGTGCCAGCAGTGAAACCGGGGTTCGCTCTGGAAACACCATATATTTT. Protein sequence: CASSETGVRSGNTIYF.

This clone was counted a few times. The chain has TRBV19 and TRBJ1-3; D remains ambiguous. Germline CDR1 reads LNHDA; CDR2 reads SQIVND (reference sequence). The CDR3 is 14 amino acids. V gave up 9 bases and J gave up 0 bases, with 12 bases separating them. The CDR3 bases are TGTGCCAGCCATCAAGCTATCTCTGGAAACACCATATATTTT. Translation: CASHQAISGNTIYF.

The chain combines TRBV6-6 with TRBJ1-2; D gene unclear. The CDR3 is made up of 15 amino acids. Trimming stripped 4 bases from V and 2 bases from J, with 14 bases between. The germline CDR1 and CDR2 sequences are MNHNY and SVGAGI (reference sequence). CDR3 region: CASSLGRSLNYGYTF. The CDR3 DNA reads TGTGCCAGCAGTTTGGGGAGGTCTTTAAACTATGGCTACACCTTC.

The chain carries TRBV7-6 and TRBJ2-7, with D maybe TRBD1 (5 bases). Looked up from germline, CDR1 is SGHVS and CDR2 is FNYEAQ. V lost 5 bases and J lost 0, with 14 bases in between. CDR3 length: 15 amino acids. CDR3 bases: TGTGCCAGCAGCACCGCAGGGATCACCTCCTACGAGCAGTACTTC. Translated, it gives CASSTAGITSYEQYF.

The J gene is TRBJ2-7, the V gene TRBV28; 9 nucleotides agree with TRBD2. The CDR3 consists of 15 residues. Losses at the gene ends were 5 bases for V and 5 bases for J; bases not matched to a gene: 10. In germline, CDR1 is MDHEN, CDR2 SYDVKM. The CDR3 protein is CASSGWGLAGNEQYF. The CDR3 DNA follows: TGTGCCAGCAGTGGATGGGGGCTAGCGGGAAACGAGCAGTACTTC.

The rearrangement uses TRBV7-3 and TRBJ1-4, with 8 nucleotides matching TRBD1. The CDR3 totals 13 residues. After removal of 5 bases from V and 16 bases from J, the junction contained 12 bases not matched to a gene. The germline CDR1 and CDR2 sequences are SGHTA and FQGTGA. The CDR3 protein is CASSPRTGLGRFF. In DNA form, the CDR3 reads TGTGCCAGCAGCCCGCGGACAGGGCTAGGTCGGTTTTTT.

The J gene is TRBJ1-6, the V gene TRBV5-4; the match to TRBD1 covers 8 bases. The germline CDR1 and CDR2 sequences are SGHNT and YYREEE (reference sequence). The CDR3 consists of 15 residues. V lost 0 bases and J lost 9; bases outside the gene matches: 5. The CDR3 region is CASSLADRESSPLHF. As DNA, the CDR3 is TGTGCCAGCAGCTTGGCGGACAGGGAGAGTTCACCCCTCCACTTT.

This clone has a handful of counts. The chain has TRBV30 and TRBJ1-4; no clear D gene. V dropped 0 bases and J dropped 7 bases, with 12 bases sitting between them. Per germline, CDR1 GTSNPN and CDR2 SVGIG (reference sequence). This CDR3 contains 14 residues. The CDR3: CAWSVPKLGEKLFF. The CDR3 nucleotides read TGTGCCTGGAGTGTCCCTAAGCTAGGTGAAAAACTGTTTTTT.

The V call is TRBV28, the J call TRBJ1-6, with D maybe TRBD1 (6 bases). CDR3 length equals 14 residues. The V and J ends lost 6 bases and 10 bases respectively, with 16 bases between them. In germline, CDR1 is MDHEN, CDR2 SYDVKM. In nucleotides, the CDR3 is TGTGCCAGCAGGCGTACAGGGATTTTGTCACCCCTCCACTTT. This gives the protein CASRRTGILSPLHF.

V and J are TRBV9 and TRBJ2-7; D remains unclear. V shed 3 bases and J shed 3 bases, with 13 bases lying between them. The CDR3 extends over 14 amino acids. CDR1 and CDR2 from the germline V gene are SGDLS and YYNGEE. CDR3 nucleotides: TGTGCCAGCAGCGCGACGGGTCAACACTACGAGCAGTACTTC. This gives the protein CASSATGQHYEQYF. The whole variable domain, filled in from reference TRBV9 and TRBJ2-7, reads DSGVTQTPKHLITATGQRVTLRCSPRSGDLSVYWYQQSLDQGLQFLIQYYNGEERAKGNILERFSAQQFPDLHSELNLSSLELGDSALYFCASSATGQHYEQYFGPGTRLTVT.

The chain uses TRBV28 and TRBJ1-1; a possible D gene is TRBD1 (5 bases). There are 17 residues in the CDR3. Trimming stripped 4 bases from V and 4 bases from J, with 22 bases between. Germline-derived CDR1 and CDR2 are MDHEN and SYDVKM. Here the CDR3 DNA reads TGTGCCAGCAGTTCTCCAGTTGGGGCCTCAAGGGGCACTGAAGCTTTCTTT. It translates to CASSSPVGASRGTEAFF.

The chain is built from TRBV5-1 and TRBJ2-1, with D possibly TRBD2 on 6 matching bases. Per germline, CDR1 SGHRS and CDR2 YFSETQ. Trimming pared 2 bases from V and 7 bases from J, leaving 16 bases between. The CDR3 runs 15 residues. DNA for the CDR3: TGCGCCAGCAGCTTTACTCGGGACTTGTATAATGAGCAGTTCTTC. Protein: CASSFTRDLYNEQFF.

The chain couples TRBV6-6 to TRBJ2-3; 15 nucleotides align to TRBD2. In germline, CDR1 is MNHNY, CDR2 SVGAGI (reference sequence). J lost 2 bases, V lost 8 bases, and 5 bases had no gene match. The CDR3 extends over 16 amino acids. The CDR3 bases are TGTGCCAGCTGGACTAGCGGGGGGGCGGTCACAGATACGCAGTATTTT. Translation gives CASWTSGGAVTDTQYF.

This clone was recorded once. A read error may account for a junction end that differs from germline. This chain joins TRBV7-7 and TRBJ2-1; 7 positions match TRBD1. Germline CDR1 is SSHAT and CDR2 is FNYEAQ (reference sequence). There are 13 residues in the CDR3. The CDR3 DNA is TGTGCTAGCAGCCCGGACAGGTCCTGGGAGCAGTTCTTC. The encoded protein is CASSPDRSWEQFF. The full variable domain, its missing parts supplied by reference TRBV7-7 and TRBJ2-1, is GAGVSQSPRYKVTKRGQDVTLRCDPISSHATLYWYQQALGQGPEFLTYFNYEAQPDKSGLPSDRFSAERPEGSISTLTIQRTEQRDSAMYRCASSPDRSWEQFFGPGTRLTVL.

V and J are TRBV7-3 and TRBJ1-3; 9 bases are shared with TRBD1. This CDR3 spans 16 amino acids. The germline gives CDR1 SGHTA, CDR2 FQGTGA. J was trimmed by 3 bases and V by 0 bases; bases with no gene match: 3. The CDR3: CASSLTGTGNGNTIYF. The CDR3 DNA sequence: TGTGCCAGCAGCTTAACCGGGACAGGGAATGGAAACACCATATATTTT. Variable domain in full (rest from reference TRBV7-3 and TRBJ1-3): GAGVSQTPSNKVTEKGKYVELRCDPISGHTALYWYRQSLGQGPEFLIYFQGTGAADDSGLPNDRFFAVRPEGSVSTLKIQRTERGDSAVYLCASSLTGTGNGNTIYFGEGSWLTVV.

This chain joins TRBV25-1 and TRBJ1-2; no definite D call. Trimming took 8 bases from V and 8 from J, leaving 18 bases between them. Germline-derived CDR1 and CDR2 are MGHDK and SYGVNS. The CDR3 loop spans 13 amino acids. The CDR3 DNA follows: TGTGCCAGCTGTTCTACCGAGGGAGAAGGCTACACCTTC. It translates to CASCSTEGEGYTF.

The rearrangement joins TRBV7-2 to TRBJ2-3; 14 bases are shared with TRBD2. J gave up 7 bases and V 2 bases, and 5 bases lay outside the gene matches. This CDR3 spans 16 amino acids. Germline-derived CDR1 and CDR2 are SGHTA and FQGNSA. CDR3 nucleotide sequence: TGTGCCAGCAGCTTAAAGACTAGCGGGGGGGCGCATACGCAGTATTTT. Residues: CASSLKTSGGAHTQYF. Supplemented by reference TRBV7-2 and TRBJ2-3, the full variable domain reads GAGVSQSPSNKVTEKGKDVELRCDPISGHTALYWYRQSLGQGLEFLIYFQGNSAPDKSGLPSDRFSAERTGGSVSTLTIQRTQQEDSAVYLCASSLKTSGGAHTQYFGPGTRLTVL.

The rearrangement joins TRBV7-9 to TRBJ2-7; a possible D gene is TRBD1 (6 bases). Germline values: CDR1 SEHNR, CDR2 FQNEAQ (reference sequence). V was shortened by 7 bases and J by 3 bases, with 19 bases between the two germline ends. The CDR3 is 15 residues long. The CDR3 DNA sequence: TGTGCCAGCATCCCGGCTCGGGACACCAACTACGAGCAGTACTTC. Protein sequence: CASIPARDTNYEQYF.

The chain joins TRBV5-1 to TRBJ1-2, with D possibly TRBD1 on 6 matching bases. V was shortened by 5 bases and J by 6 bases, with 20 bases between the two germline ends. In germline, CDR1 is SGHRS, CDR2 YFSETQ. There are 15 residues in the CDR3. The CDR3 nucleotides are TGCGCCAGCAGGCTTTTTTCCGGACAGACGGATGGCTACACCTTC. Its translation is CASRLFSGQTDGYTF.